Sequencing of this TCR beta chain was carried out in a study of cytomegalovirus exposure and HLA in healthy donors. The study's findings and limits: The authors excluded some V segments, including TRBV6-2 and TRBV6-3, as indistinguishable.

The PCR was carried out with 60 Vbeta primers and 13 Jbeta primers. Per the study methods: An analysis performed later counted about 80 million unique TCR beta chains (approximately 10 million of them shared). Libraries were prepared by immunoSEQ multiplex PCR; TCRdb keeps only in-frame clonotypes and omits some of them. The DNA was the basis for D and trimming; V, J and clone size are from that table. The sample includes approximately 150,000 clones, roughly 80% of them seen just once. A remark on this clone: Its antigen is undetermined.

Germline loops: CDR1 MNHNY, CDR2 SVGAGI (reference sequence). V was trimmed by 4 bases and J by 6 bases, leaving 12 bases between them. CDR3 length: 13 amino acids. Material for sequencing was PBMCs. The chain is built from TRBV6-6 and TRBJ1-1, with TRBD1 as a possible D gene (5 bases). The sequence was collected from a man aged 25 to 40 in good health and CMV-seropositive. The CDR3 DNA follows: TGTGCCAGCAGTTGGGGCAGTAAGCCTGAAGCTTTCTTT. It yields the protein CASSWGSKPEAFF.